Below are 25 T cell receptor beta chains sequenced from a single sample in a study of STAT5B mutations in CD4+ large granular lymphocyte leukemia. Clones were sequenced by immunoSEQ multiplex PCR, and TCRdb holds only the in-frame ones, with some missing. The repertoire consists of roughly 34,000 clones, with just over 75% occurring once and the leading ten covering approximately 6.4%. The sequencing sample was made of CD4+ T cells from blood buffy coats. The receptors shown here come from a human donor in good health.

A remark on this clone: Relative to the germline gene, one junction end is altered; a read error may explain this. DNA for the CDR3: TGTGCCAGCGGTTATCTTCGCGGGACTAGCGGCGCCGTTGGGGTCTTC. As protein: CASGYLRGTSGAVGVF. The chain joins TRBV28 to TRBJ2-1; 11 bases agree with TRBD2. Looked up from germline, CDR1 is MDHEN and CDR2 is SYDVKM. This CDR3 region has 16 residues.

The CDR3: CSVEASSRGVSGANVLTF. The DNA for the CDR3 is TGCAGCGTTGAAGCGTCCAGTCGGGGGGTCTCTGGGGCCAACGTCCTGACTTTC. The V gene is TRBV29-1, the J gene TRBJ2-6; 7 nucleotides align to TRBD2. The ends lost 1 base at V and 0 bases at J; junction bases unmatched: 9. There are 18 residues in the CDR3. CDR1 and CDR2 from the germline V gene are SQVTM and ANQGSEA.

The gene calls are TRBV6-1 and TRBJ1-5; D possibly corresponds to TRBD1 (6 bases). This CDR3 comprises 12 residues. V lost 11 bases to trimming and J lost 5 bases, with 13 bases between them. From germline, CDR1 is MNHNS and CDR2 SASEGT. CDR3 DNA: TGTGCCGGGGGGGCTGGGGATCAGCCCCAGCATTTT. This sequence encodes CAGGAGDQPQHF.

In regard to this clone: The junction differs from germline at one of its ends, possibly a read error. The V gene is TRBV2, the J gene TRBJ1-2; D may be TRBD1 (6 bases). This CDR3 spans 12 amino acids. The germline CDR1 and CDR2 sequences are SNHLY and FYNNEI. The CDR3 DNA sequence: TGTGCCAGCAGGGACAGTGCCTATGCCTACACCTTC. Its protein is CASRDSAYAYTF.

This clone was observed a handful of times. The chain has TRBV6-5 and TRBJ1-6; D ambiguous. The CDR3 consists of 13 residues. The V gene's germline CDR1 is MNHEY and CDR2 SVGAGI. With 6 bases removed from V and 7 bases from J, the gap between germline ends came to 10 bases. The CDR3 loop is CASRRTENSPLHF. In nucleotides, the CDR3 is TGTGCCAGCAGGAGGACGGAAAATTCACCCCTCCACTTT.

This clone showed up just once. The chain is built from TRBV18 and TRBJ1-3; D not resolved. The germline V gene encodes CDR1 KGHSH and CDR2 LQKENI. The CDR3 sequence is 17 residues long. The germline V and J ends were trimmed by 0 bases and 3 bases, with 15 bases remaining between them. The CDR3 DNA is TGTGCCAGCTCACCACCAGGTAAACCTGGAGGTGGAAACACCATATATTTT. It translates to CASSPPGKPGGGNTIYF.

This clone was detected once. The V gene is TRBV5-4, the J gene TRBJ2-7, with 9 bases matching TRBD2. The J segment lost 2 bases and the V segment lost 0 bases, leaving 3 bases of the junction unmatched. Germline assignment: CDR1 SGHNT and CDR2 YYREEE (reference sequence). The CDR3 is 15 amino acids. The CDR3 reads CASSLVTSGTYEQYF. In DNA form, the CDR3 reads TGTGCCAGCAGCTTGGTGACTAGCGGCACCTACGAGCAGTACTTC.

This chain joins TRBV27 and TRBJ2-2; 8 bases agree with TRBD2. V lost 6 bases, J lost 6 bases, and 6 bases stayed unmatched. The CDR3 is made up of 14 amino acids. The germline V gene encodes CDR1 MNHEY and CDR2 SMNVEV (reference sequence). CDR3 amino acids: CASRDRGGSGELFF. The CDR3 DNA sequence: TGTGCCAGCAGGGATCGGGGGGGCTCCGGGGAGCTGTTTTTT.

The chain has TRBV18 and TRBJ2-3; D not resolved. Trimming cost V 5 bases and J 2 bases, with 5 bases left between them. Germline V lookup: CDR1 KGHSH, CDR2 LQKENI. This CDR3 comprises 12 residues. This chain's CDR3 is CASSWDTDTQYF. CDR3 in DNA: TGTGCCAGCTCATGGGACACAGATACGCAGTATTTT.

The rearrangement uses TRBV7-9 and TRBJ1-1; D remains ambiguous. Trimming left V 4 bases short and J 4 bases short, with 10 bases between. The CDR3 is 13 residues long. CDR1 is SEHNR, CDR2 FQNEAQ, per germline (reference sequence). CDR3 region: CASSSGGSTEAFF. CDR3 coding DNA: TGTGCCAGCAGCTCCGGCGGATCCACTGAAGCTTTCTTT. The complete variable domain, with remaining parts taken from reference TRBV7-9 and TRBJ1-1, reads DTGVSQNPRHKITKRGQNVTFRCDPISEHNRLYWYRQTLGQGPEFLTYFQNEAQLEKSRLLSDRFSAERPKGSFSTLEIQRTEQGDSAMYLCASSSGGSTEAFFGQGTRLTVV.

The V and J genes are TRBV18 and TRBJ2-6; 7 bases are shared with TRBD1. J was trimmed by 0 bases and V by 4 bases; bases with no gene match: 12. CDR1 KGHSH and CDR2 LQKENI come from the germline V gene. This CDR3 contains 19 residues. DNA for the CDR3: TGTGCCAGCTCACTCACCGGGCGGCAGGGGGTCTCTGGGGCCAACGTCCTGACTTTC. Translated: CASSLTGRQGVSGANVLTF.

The rearrangement links TRBV6-1 to TRBJ1-6; D gene ambiguous. This CDR3 comprises 13 residues. V was trimmed by 11 bases and J by 7 bases, leaving 15 bases between them. Germline CDR1 MNHNS, CDR2 SASEGT. The CDR3: CAASRMENSPLHF. In DNA, the CDR3 is TGTGCCGCCAGTCGCATGGAGAATTCACCCCTCCACTTT.

The chain is built from TRBV5-1 and TRBJ2-7, with no clear D. This CDR3 spans 14 amino acids. Germline CDR1 reads SGHRS; CDR2 reads YFSETQ. V shed 0 bases and J shed 1 base, with 8 bases lying between them. This CDR3 is CASSLESRSYEQYF. DNA of the CDR3: TGCGCCAGCAGCTTGGAATCAAGATCCTACGAGCAGTACTTC.

The chain has TRBV4-2 and TRBJ2-3; possible D gene TRBD2, 6 bases. In germline, CDR1 is LGHNA, CDR2 YNFKEQ. This CDR3 is built from 18 residues. V lost 3 bases to trimming and J lost 2 bases, with 21 bases between them. CDR3 nucleotide sequence: TGTGCCAGCAGCCAGAAGACCTGGCGGGATGATCTCACAGATACGCAGTATTTT. Translation gives CASSQKTWRDDLTDTQYF.

In its sample, this clone was seen once. The CDR3 protein is CSARTDTQYF. The CDR3 bases are TGCAGTGCTCGCACAGATACGCAGTATTTT. The rearrangement uses TRBV20-1 and TRBJ2-3; D unresolved. The CDR3 is 10 amino acids. CDR1 is DFQATT, CDR2 SNEGSKA, per germline (reference sequence). The germline V and J ends were trimmed by 5 bases and 1 base, with 1 base remaining between them.

The V gene is TRBV5-1, the J gene TRBJ2-2; 7 bases align to TRBD1. V gave up 4 bases and J gave up 4 bases; unmatched junction bases: 4. Germline V CDR1 and CDR2: SGHRS, YFSETQ. There are 14 residues in the CDR3. CDR3 coding DNA: TGCGCCAGCAGCCCTACAGGGGTCACCGGGGAGCTGTTTTTT. Protein sequence: CASSPTGVTGELFF.

The genes are TRBV7-9 and TRBJ1-2, with 10 bases fitting TRBD1. The V gene end was trimmed by 4 bases and the J gene end by 3 bases; junction bases not matched to a gene: 5. The CDR3 runs 15 residues. Germline V gene data show CDR1 as SEHNR and CDR2 as FQNEAQ (reference sequence). CDR3 in amino acids: CASSSGTGVDYGYTF. The CDR3 DNA reads TGTGCCAGCAGCTCCGGGACAGGGGTCGACTATGGCTACACCTTC.

This chain connects TRBV7-2 to TRBJ2-5; 11 positions agree with TRBD2. The CDR3 totals 17 residues. The V gene's germline CDR1 is SGHTA and CDR2 FQGNSA. Unmatched junction bases numbered 8, after V lost 1 base and J lost 4 bases. The CDR3 region has the DNA TGTGCCAGCAGCTTAGGGCTTACTAGCGGGGGCGTAGAGACCCAGTACTTC. It is translated as CASSLGLTSGGVETQYF.

This chain uses TRBV27 with TRBJ2-7; tentative D call: TRBD2 (6 bases). The V gene's germline CDR1 is MNHEY and CDR2 SMNVEV (reference sequence). The CDR3 covers 15 residues. V lost 4 bases, J lost 2 bases, and 15 bases lay in between. CDR3 nucleotide sequence: TGTGCCAGCAGTTCCCTAGCGTCCGGAACCTACGAGCAGTACTTC. It codes for CASSSLASGTYEQYF.

This clone is a singleton in its sample. The CDR3 coding sequence is TGTGCCAGCAGCTTAGGCCGGAAAGAGACCCAGTACTTC. Protein sequence: CASSLGRKETQYF. The chain links TRBV7-3 to TRBJ2-5; D is unresolved. Germline-derived CDR1 and CDR2 are SGHTA and FQGTGA. The CDR3 is made up of 13 amino acids. V was shortened by 2 bases and J by 3 bases, with 7 bases between the two germline ends.

This clone has a single count. The chain recombines TRBV10-2 with TRBJ2-2; TRBD2 aligns across 14 bases. In germline, CDR1 is WSHSY, CDR2 SAAADI. V shed 8 bases, J shed 6 bases, and the junction held 5 bases outside the gene matches. The CDR3 length is 15 residues. The CDR3 loop is CASGAGLAGAGELFF. For the CDR3, the DNA is TGCGCCAGCGGCGCGGGACTAGCGGGGGCCGGGGAGCTGTTTTTT.

V usage is TRBV6-1 and J usage is TRBJ1-5; TRBD1 aligns across 7 bases. Trimming took 6 bases from V and 9 from J; bases not matched to a gene: 14. CDR3 length equals 15 residues. Germline CDR1 is MNHNS and CDR2 is SASEGT. CDR3 amino acids: CASSAKGTDTGPQHF. CDR3 coding DNA: TGTGCCAGCAGCGCAAAAGGGACAGACACGGGGCCCCAGCATTTT.

The J gene is TRBJ2-3, the V gene TRBV7-3, with 12 nucleotides matching TRBD2. This CDR3 contains 16 residues. Germline trimming cut 5 bases from V and 3 bases from J; bases unmatched to any gene: 6. Germline CDR1 is SGHTA and CDR2 is FQGTGA. The CDR3 nucleotides are TGTGCCAGCAGCCTAGGGCTAGCGGGGGGGACAGATACGCAGTATTTT. It specifies CASSLGLAGGTDTQYF. The full variable domain, completed using reference TRBV7-3 and TRBJ2-3, is GAGVSQTPSNKVTEKGKYVELRCDPISGHTALYWYRQSLGQGPEFLIYFQGTGAADDSGLPNDRFFAVRPEGSVSTLKIQRTERGDSAVYLCASSLGLAGGTDTQYFGPGTRLTVL.

This chain connects TRBV14 to TRBJ1-2; the D gene is possibly TRBD1 (5 bases). Germline loops: CDR1 SGHDN, CDR2 FVKESK. The CDR3 has 13 residues. The V gene lost 5 bases and the J gene lost 4 bases, with 11 bases spanning the gap. CDR3 region: CASSNRQSYGYTF. CDR3 nucleotide sequence: TGTGCCAGCAGCAACCGACAGAGCTATGGCTACACCTTC.

The chain has TRBV7-7 and TRBJ2-1; D possibly corresponds to TRBD1 (6 bases). This CDR3 is 14 amino acids long. The germline gives CDR1 SSHAT, CDR2 FNYEAQ (reference sequence). V was pared by 4 bases and J by 8 bases, with 15 bases between. Written as DNA, the CDR3 is TGTGCCAGCAGCTCCAGGGGAGACGGGGATGAGCAGTTCTTC. This sequence encodes CASSSRGDGDEQFF. The variable domain in full, with the rest retrieved from reference TRBV7-7 and TRBJ2-1, is GAGVSQSPRYKVTKRGQDVTLRCDPISSHATLYWYQQALGQGPEFLTYFNYEAQPDKSGLPSDRFSAERPEGSISTLTIQRTEQRDSAMYRCASSSRGDGDEQFFGPGTRLTVL.